The 26 T cell receptor beta chains below come from one sample, sequenced in a study of blood T cell repertoires in COVID-19. The data were produced by immunoSEQ multiplex PCR, yet TCRdb's version contains in-frame clones alone and is incomplete. The sample holds about 210,000 clones, over 80% seen once. Material: peripheral blood. The origin of the receptors is a man aged 55 to 69 with COVID-19, enrolled during active disease.

The V and J genes are TRBV4-3 and TRBJ1-6; D is ambiguous. The germline V and J ends were trimmed by 1 base and 7 bases, with 11 bases remaining between them. CDR3 size: 15 residues. CDR1 and CDR2 (germline): LGHNA, YSLEER. This CDR3 reads CASSQGSVGNSPLHF. Here the CDR3 DNA reads TGCGCCAGCAGCCAAGGGAGTGTAGGAAATTCACCCCTCCACTTT.

The chain recombines TRBV28 with TRBJ2-7; D might be TRBD2 (5 bases). The germline V gene encodes CDR1 MDHEN and CDR2 SYDVKM. V lost 5 bases, J lost 7 bases, and 18 bases lay in between. The CDR3 runs 14 residues. The CDR3 DNA is TGTGCCAGCAGTGAACTAGTTCTTCGTGGTGAGCAGTACTTC. Amino acid sequence: CASSELVLRGEQYF.

V and J are TRBV5-4 and TRBJ2-7, with 11 nucleotides matching TRBD1. The germline V gene encodes CDR1 SGHNT and CDR2 YYREEE (reference sequence). The V and J ends lost 4 bases and 5 bases, in that order; junction bases with no gene match: 5. CDR3 size: 14 residues. The CDR3 coding sequence is TGTGCCAGCAGCCTAGGACAGGGGGCCAACGAGCAGTACTTC. Protein sequence: CASSLGQGANEQYF.

This chain uses TRBV7-3 with TRBJ2-1; D possibly corresponds to TRBD1 (6 bases). The length of the CDR3 is 13 residues. Germline values: CDR1 SGHTA, CDR2 FQGTGA. V was shortened by 5 bases and J by 8 bases, with 13 bases between the two germline ends. The chain's CDR3 is CASSLAYRDEQFF. CDR3 bases: TGTGCCAGCAGCCTCGCATACAGGGATGAGCAGTTCTTC. Full variable domain (missing parts from reference TRBV7-3 and TRBJ2-1): GAGVSQTPSNKVTEKGKYVELRCDPISGHTALYWYRQSLGQGPEFLIYFQGTGAADDSGLPNDRFFAVRPEGSVSTLKIQRTERGDSAVYLCASSLAYRDEQFFGPGTRLTVL.

This rearrangement joins TRBV29-1 to TRBJ2-7; a possible D gene is TRBD2 (6 bases). The CDR3 spans 11 residues. Trimming took off 6 bases at V and 3 bases at J, with 9 bases between the two ends. Germline V CDR1 and CDR2: SQVTM, ANQGSEA. CDR3: CSVGSHYEQYF. Written as DNA, the CDR3 is TGCAGCGTCGGGAGCCACTACGAGCAGTACTTC.

This clone was seen once. V gene TRBV19 combines with J gene TRBJ2-2, with D unresolved. This CDR3 contains 14 residues. Germline V gene data show CDR1 as LNHDA and CDR2 as SQIVND (reference sequence). V gave up 6 bases and J gave up 0 bases, with 8 bases separating them. CDR3 amino acids: CASSGFPNTGELFF. In nucleotides, the CDR3 is TGTGCCAGTAGCGGGTTCCCGAACACCGGGGAGCTGTTTTTT. Based on the CDR3 plus reference TRBV19 and TRBJ2-2, the full variable domain is DGGITQSPKYLFRKEGQNVTLSCEQNLNHDAMYWYRQDPGQGLRLIYYSQIVNDFQKGDIAEGYSVSREKKESFPLTVTSAQKNPTAFYLCASSGFPNTGELFFGEGSRLTVL.

V usage is TRBV28 and J usage is TRBJ2-1; 10 bases map to TRBD2. The CDR3 consists of 16 residues. Trimming at V came to 8 bases and at J to 4 bases, leaving 11 bases not matched to a gene. From germline, CDR1 is MDHEN and CDR2 SYDVKM. The CDR3 nucleotides are TGTGCCAGCTGGACTAGCGGACCCGCCGGGTACAATGAGCAGTTCTTC. It specifies CASWTSGPAGYNEQFF.

This chain joins TRBV5-6 and TRBJ2-7; the match to TRBD2 covers 9 bases. The V segment lost 3 bases and the J segment 2 bases; nucleotides outside the gene matches: 3. CDR1 and CDR2 from the germline V gene are SGHDT and YYEEEE. The CDR3 loop spans 14 amino acids. The CDR3 DNA follows: TGTGCCAGCAGCTCAGGCGGGGGGGCCTACGAGCAGTACTTC. Residues: CASSSGGGAYEQYF.

Note on this clone: A junction end diverges from the germline sequence, so it may reflect a read error. The chain uses TRBV30 and TRBJ1-5, with TRBD1 as a possible D gene (5 bases). This CDR3 is 14 amino acids long. Germline assignment: CDR1 GTSNPN and CDR2 SVGIG (reference sequence). CDR3 protein: CAWGVWGEVRPQHF. The CDR3, as DNA: TGTGCCTGGGGTGTTTGGGGGGAAGTCCGGCCCCAGCATTTT.

V usage is TRBV3-1 (or the pseudogene TRBV3-2) and J usage is TRBJ2-2, with D tentatively TRBD1 (6 bases). V shed 6 bases and J shed 8 bases, with 16 bases lying between them. Germline loops: CDR1 LGHDT, CDR2 YNNKEL (reference sequence). This CDR3 contains 14 residues. CDR3 coding DNA: TGTGCCAGCAGAAGGCAGGGGACGGATGGGGAGCTGTTTTTT. It specifies CASRRQGTDGELFF.

This chain uses TRBV18 with TRBJ2-7; D is perhaps TRBD1 (5 bases). The germline V and J ends were trimmed by 3 bases and 3 bases, with 12 bases remaining between them. Germline V gene lookup returns CDR1 KGHSH and CDR2 LQKENI. The CDR3 covers 14 residues. DNA for the CDR3: TGTGCCAGCTCACCCCCCGGCAGGGACTACGAGCAGTACTTC. Protein sequence: CASSPPGRDYEQYF.

The chain employs TRBV29-1 and TRBJ1-4; 8 nucleotides agree with TRBD1. V lost 7 bases to trimming and J lost 2 bases; unmatched junction nucleotides: 9. The CDR3 loop spans 15 amino acids. The germline CDR1 and CDR2 sequences are SQVTM and ANQGSEA. The DNA for the CDR3 is TGCAGCGCTGGACAGGGAACGGGGACTAATGAAAAACTGTTTTTT. Translating gives CSAGQGTGTNEKLFF.

This chain connects TRBV5-5 to TRBJ1-5; D is ambiguous. CDR3 length: 14 residues. The V and J ends lost 1 base and 1 base respectively, with 6 bases between them. Germline V gene data show CDR1 as SGHKS and CDR2 as YYEKEE (reference sequence). The DNA of the CDR3 is TGTGCCAGCAGCTTGTATATGAGCAATCAGCCCCAGCATTTT. It yields the protein CASSLYMSNQPQHF.

V usage is TRBV7-8 and J usage is TRBJ2-1; possible D gene TRBD2, 6 bases. With 5 bases removed from V and 3 bases from J, the gap between germline ends came to 14 bases. The CDR3 is made up of 15 amino acids. Per the germline V gene, CDR1 is SGHVS and CDR2 is FQNEAQ. The CDR3 region is CASSRTGTHYNEQFF. As DNA, the CDR3 is TGTGCCAGCAGCCGGACCGGGACTCACTACAATGAGCAGTTCTTC.

The rearrangement uses TRBV7-2 and TRBJ2-7; no firm D call. Per the germline V gene, CDR1 is SGHTA and CDR2 is FQGNSA. The CDR3 has 13 amino acids. V was trimmed by 1 base and J by 3 bases, leaving 7 bases between them. Here the CDR3 reads CASSLVGGYEQYF. The CDR3 region has the DNA TGTGCCAGCAGCTTAGTCGGCGGCTACGAGCAGTACTTC.

The chain joins TRBV5-1 to TRBJ1-1; D remains unclear. The V end was cut by 0 bases, the J end by 6 bases, with 9 bases between. CDR1 and CDR2 (germline): SGHRS, YFSETQ. This CDR3 is 13 amino acids long. The chain's CDR3 is CASSLVAGPEAFF. The CDR3 DNA follows: TGCGCCAGCAGCTTGGTGGCAGGCCCTGAAGCTTTCTTT. The full variable domain, with the rest looked up from reference TRBV5-1 and TRBJ1-1, is KAGVTQTPRYLIKTRGQQVTLSCSPISGHRSVSWYQQTPGQGLQFLFEYFSETQRNKGNFPGRFSGRQFSNSRSEMNVSTLELGDSALYLCASSLVAGPEAFFGQGTRLTVV.

The chain recombines TRBV19 with TRBJ1-5, with TRBD1 identical over 8 bases. In germline, CDR1 is LNHDA, CDR2 SQIVND (reference sequence). The CDR3 has 14 amino acids. J gave up 7 bases and V 6 bases, and 8 bases lay outside the gene matches. CDR3 protein: CASSRGRLIQPQHF. CDR3 in DNA: TGTGCCAGTAGCAGGGGGCGGCTCATCCAGCCCCAGCATTTT.

This sequence joins TRBV18 and TRBJ2-1, with D perhaps matching TRBD2 (6 bases). The CDR3 runs 19 residues. Trimming pared 3 bases from V and 2 bases from J, leaving 23 bases between. Germline V gene data show CDR1 as KGHSH and CDR2 as LQKENI. CDR3 sequence reads: CASSPATSNLGATYNEQFF. The CDR3 bases are TGTGCCAGCTCACCGGCGACTAGTAATCTCGGGGCCACCTACAATGAGCAGTTCTTC.

The genes are TRBV6-6 and TRBJ1-2, with 10 bases aligning to TRBD1. Trimming took 0 bases from V and 7 from J; bases not matched to a gene: 2. This CDR3 is 14 amino acids long. Germline values: CDR1 MNHNY, CDR2 SVGAGI (reference sequence). DNA for the CDR3: TGTGCCAGCAGTTACTCGGACAGGGGGATTGGCTACACCTTC. This gives the protein CASSYSDRGIGYTF.

V gene TRBV28 combines with J gene TRBJ1-3; D may be TRBD1 (6 bases). This CDR3 contains 15 residues. Trimming took off 8 bases at V and 3 bases at J, with 17 bases between the two ends. The germline CDR1 and CDR2 sequences are MDHEN and SYDVKM. The CDR3 DNA follows: TGTGCCAGCCGTGGCCGGGGGGCGCTTGGAAACACCATATATTTT. It translates to CASRGRGALGNTIYF. The whole variable domain, remainder taken from reference TRBV28 and TRBJ1-3, is DVKVTQSSRYLVKRTGEKVFLECVQDMDHENMFWYRQDPGLGLRLIYFSYDVKMKEKGDIPEGYSVSREKKERFSLILESASTNQTSMYLCASRGRGALGNTIYFGEGSWLTVV.

This clone has a single count. CDR3 region: CASSFQTGTTEAFF. CDR3 sequence (DNA): TGTGCCAGCAGCTTCCAGACAGGGACCACTGAAGCTTTCTTT. This sequence joins TRBV7-2 and TRBJ1-1; 7 bases line up with TRBD1. The CDR3 loop spans 14 amino acids. The germline V gene encodes CDR1 SGHTA and CDR2 FQGNSA. Trimming removed 3 bases from V and 4 bases from J; junction bases left unmatched: 5. The complete variable domain, with remaining parts taken from reference TRBV7-2 and TRBJ1-1, reads GAGVSQSPSNKVTEKGKDVELRCDPISGHTALYWYRQSLGQGLEFLIYFQGNSAPDKSGLPSDRFSAERTGGSVSTLTIQRTQQEDSAVYLCASSFQTGTTEAFFGQGTRLTVV.

This rearrangement joins TRBV12-5 to TRBJ2-1, with 8 bases matching TRBD2. CDR3 length equals 17 residues. Germline CDR1 LGHNT, CDR2 FRNRAP. J was trimmed by 0 bases and V by 0 bases; bases with no gene match: 4. The CDR3 spells CASGLVQLADSYNEQFF. For the CDR3, the DNA is TGTGCTAGTGGTTTGGTACAACTAGCGGACTCCTACAATGAGCAGTTCTTC.

This chain connects TRBV3-1 (or the pseudogene TRBV3-2) to TRBJ2-7; a weak D match, TRBD2 (6 bases). The V gene lost 2 bases and the J gene lost 6 bases, with 14 bases spanning the gap. The CDR3 runs to 14 residues. CDR1 and CDR2 from the germline V gene are LGHDT and YNNKEL (reference sequence). CDR3 sequence: CASSQMEGLGEQYF. CDR3 nucleotide sequence: TGTGCCAGCAGCCAAATGGAGGGACTGGGCGAGCAGTACTTC.

V and J are TRBV7-8 and TRBJ1-1; the match to TRBD1 covers 9 bases. In germline, CDR1 is SGHVS, CDR2 FQNEAQ. Germline trimming cut 5 bases from V and 0 bases from J; bases unmatched to any gene: 7. This CDR3 has 16 residues. CDR3 region: CASSAQTGGLNTEAFF. The CDR3 DNA sequence: TGTGCCAGCAGCGCCCAGACAGGGGGTCTGAACACTGAAGCTTTCTTT.

The CDR3 spells CSASSIGTEAFF. The CDR3, as DNA: TGCAGTGCTAGTTCCATCGGCACTGAAGCTTTCTTT. This rearrangement joins TRBV20-1 to TRBJ1-1, with D hard to call. V gave up 3 bases and J gave up 4 bases, with 9 bases separating them. This CDR3 spans 12 amino acids. Germline lookup yields CDR1 DFQATT and CDR2 SNEGSKA (reference sequence).

The rearrangement joins TRBV20-1 to TRBJ2-7; TRBD1 matches at 8 bases. This CDR3 has 14 residues. The germline gives CDR1 DFQATT, CDR2 SNEGSKA (reference sequence). V trimming: 3 bases; J trimming: 2 bases; junction bases outside the gene matches: 6. Written as DNA, the CDR3 is TGCAGTGCTAGTCAGAACAGGGGGGCCTACGAGCAGTACTTC. It codes for CSASQNRGAYEQYF.